This entry concerns a single TCR beta chain. Its antigen is unknown. TCRdb reanalysed the 5' RACE reads using MiXCR and keeps one entry per CDR3 protein. The sample shows 75,000 to 95,000 distinct CDR3 sequences, about 14% of them seen only once. This sample stems from a study of T-cell memory formation after mild COVID-19. Study findings and constraints: Memory sampled before infection contained some responding clones, suggesting cross-reactive memory joined. Clones that contracted from day 15 to 85 were balanced CD4/CD8, while later expanders leaned CD4+.

The V gene's germline CDR1 is SGHTA and CDR2 FQGNSA. This CDR3 contains 14 residues. Trimming removed 5 bases at V and 0 bases at J, with 11 bases between. Source material: PBMCs or a T cell subset sorted from them (not recorded which). The chain is built from TRBV7-2 and TRBJ2-7; maybe TRBD1 (6 bases). This clonotype originated in a young man who had mild COVID-19 (a few samples of this study predate the infection). Cell type and time point are not known. The chain's CDR3 is CASSERQASYEQYF. In DNA, the CDR3 is TGTGCCAGCAGCGAGAGACAGGCCTCCTACGAGCAGTACTTC.